The T cell receptor beta chain described here comes from a study of blood T cell repertoires in COVID-19. The table came from immunoSEQ multiplex PCR; TCRdb's copy has only in-frame clones and leaves some out. Of about 260,000 clones listed, approximately 86% were seen once; the top ten hold around 1.8%. CDR3 length equals 16 residues. V shed 0 bases and J 3 bases; nucleotides not matched to a gene: 5. In germline, CDR1 is SEHNR, CDR2 FQNEAQ (reference sequence). The chain links TRBV7-9 to TRBJ2-1; 7 bases map to TRBD1. The sequence was obtained from a young man with active or convalescent COVID-19. The sample comprised peripheral blood. CDR3 loop: CASSLAVGTDYNEQFF. Here the CDR3 DNA reads TGTGCCAGCAGCTTAGCCGTAGGGACAGACTACAATGAGCAGTTCTTC. The full variable domain, rest sourced from reference TRBV7-9 and TRBJ2-1, is DTGVSQNPRHKITKRGQNVTFRCDPISEHNRLYWYRQTLGQGPEFLTYFQNEAQLEKSRLLSDRFSAERPKGSFSTLEIQRTEQGDSAMYLCASSLAVGTDYNEQFFGPGTRLTVL.